This entry lists 22 T cell receptor beta chains sequenced from one sample in a study of siplizumab effects on memory and regulatory T cells. Coculturing was carried out on the mixed lymphocyte reaction cells. It lasted over 5 days and was done at 37°C. Measured with immunoSEQ multiplex PCR; TCRdb has only the in-frame clones, and not every one. Seen here are about 14,000 clones, 45% to 50% observed once, and the top ten hold around 9%. Which antigens these TCRs recognize remains unknown. Sequenced input: CFSE-low (dividing) CD4+ T cells sorted from an allogeneic mixed lymphocyte reaction. All receptors derive from a human donor in good health; the cells came from an allogeneic mixed lymphocyte reaction.

This sequence joins TRBV6-6 and TRBJ1-2; the D is unclear. With 5 bases removed from V and 8 bases from J, the gap between germline ends came to 9 bases. From germline, CDR1 is MNHNY and CDR2 SVGAGI (reference sequence). CDR3 length equals 11 residues. In nucleotides, the CDR3 is TGTGCCAGCAGTCGAGGTTCAGGCTACACCTTC. Translated: CASSRGSGYTF.

J is TRBJ1-2 and V is TRBV30; 7 nucleotides line up with TRBD1. There are 12 residues in the CDR3. In germline, CDR1 is GTSNPN, CDR2 SVGIG (reference sequence). Unmatched junction bases numbered 10, after V lost 7 bases and J lost 8 bases. CDR3 sequence: CASWEGAEGYTF. The CDR3 DNA follows: TGTGCCTCTTGGGAGGGGGCTGAGGGCTACACCTTC.

By share, this clone ranks as medium-sized. The chain combines TRBV9 with TRBJ2-2; 9 bases map to TRBD2. V shed 2 bases and J 8 bases; nucleotides not matched to a gene: 10. CDR3 size: 16 residues. CDR1 SGDLS and CDR2 YYNGEE come from the germline V gene. The CDR3 loop reads CASSVGNSGSGGELFF. The CDR3 DNA reads as TGTGCCAGCAGCGTTGGGAATAGCGGGAGCGGTGGGGAGCTGTTTTTT.

The chain joins TRBV6-5 to TRBJ1-6; D remains ambiguous. Deletions cut 5 bases from V and 1 base from J, with 6 bases between. CDR1 MNHEY and CDR2 SVGAGI come from the germline V gene. The CDR3 is 14 amino acids. CDR3 bases: TGTGCCAGCAGTCCCGTTTCCTATAATTCACCCCTCCACTTT. Amino acids: CASSPVSYNSPLHF.

V usage is TRBV6-6 and J usage is TRBJ1-2; D gene ambiguous. The V end lost 4 bases, the J end lost 2 bases, and 8 bases lay between the germline ends. Germline values: CDR1 MNHNY, CDR2 SVGAGI (reference sequence). The CDR3 loop spans 13 amino acids. The CDR3 is CASSLHRNYGYTF. CDR3 nucleotide sequence: TGTGCCAGCAGTTTGCATAGAAACTATGGCTACACCTTC.

This clone was recorded a few times. V and J are TRBV20-1 and TRBJ1-4; no firm D call. Trimming took 6 bases from V and 8 from J, leaving 10 bases between them. CDR3 length: 11 residues. Germline values: CDR1 DFQATT, CDR2 SNEGSKA (reference sequence). DNA of the CDR3: TGCAGTGCGAATCGGGAGGAAAAACTGTTTTTT. Protein sequence: CSANREEKLFF.

The CDR3 protein is CSGGQSPSPGELFF. CDR3 nucleotides: TGCAGCGGGGGACAGTCGCCAAGCCCCGGGGAGCTGTTTTTT. This chain links TRBV29-1 with TRBJ2-2, with 7 bases aligning to TRBD1. Per the germline V gene, CDR1 is SQVTM and CDR2 is ANQGSEA. The CDR3 is 14 residues long. Trimming removed 7 bases from V and 6 bases from J; junction bases left unmatched: 11.

This clone occurred a few times. The chain joins TRBV20-1 to TRBJ2-7; D might be TRBD2 (5 bases). Looked up from germline, CDR1 is DFQATT and CDR2 is SNEGSKA (reference sequence). The CDR3 consists of 11 residues. V lost 1 base to trimming and J lost 4 bases, with 5 bases between them. CDR3: CSARAGYEQYF. The CDR3 nucleotides read TGCAGTGCTAGAGCGGGATACGAGCAGTACTTC.

Relative to its sample, this clone is medium-sized. J is TRBJ2-5 and V is TRBV9, with D unresolved. CDR3 length: 14 amino acids. From germline, CDR1 is SGDLS and CDR2 YYNGEE. V lost 5 bases and J lost 4, with 15 bases in between. Here the CDR3 reads CASSRTAIAETQYF. The CDR3 DNA is TGTGCCAGCAGTCGGACCGCTATAGCAGAGACCCAGTACTTC.

This chain uses TRBV7-6 with TRBJ1-6; D is possibly TRBD1 (6 bases). Germline values: CDR1 SGHVS, CDR2 FNYEAQ. The V end was cut by 4 bases, the J end by 10 bases, with 17 bases between. The CDR3 contains 15 residues. The CDR3 DNA is TGTGCCAGCAGCTCCTACGGGCTAGGGGGATCACCCCTCCACTTT. Its translation: CASSSYGLGGSPLHF.

The CDR3 nucleotides read TGTGCCAGCAGTCCTTCTCCTGGGTACAATGAGCAGTTCTTC. This codes for CASSPSPGYNEQFF. The chain combines TRBV6-6 with TRBJ2-1; no definite D call. CDR3 size: 14 residues. CDR1 and CDR2 from the germline V gene are MNHNY and SVGAGI (reference sequence). Trimming shortened V by 5 bases and J by 4 bases, and 12 bases separated the two germline ends.

The chain has TRBV6-1 and TRBJ1-1; D is uncertain. In germline, CDR1 is MNHNS, CDR2 SASEGT. This CDR3 has 14 amino acids. The V gene lost 3 bases and the J gene lost 4 bases, with 12 bases spanning the gap. In nucleotides, the CDR3 is TGTGCCAGCAGTGACGCCGGCCATGGCACTGAAGCTTTCTTT. This codes for CASSDAGHGTEAFF.

The chain recombines TRBV5-1 with TRBJ1-2; D is unclear. CDR3 length equals 14 residues. Per the germline V gene, CDR1 is SGHRS and CDR2 is YFSETQ. The V end lost 0 bases, the J end lost 4 bases, and 10 bases lay between the germline ends. The CDR3 region has the DNA TGCGCCAGCAGCTTGGGGTCAGGAACCTATGGCTACACCTTC. The encoded protein is CASSLGSGTYGYTF. Drawing the rest from reference TRBV5-1 and TRBJ1-2, the complete variable domain is KAGVTQTPRYLIKTRGQQVTLSCSPISGHRSVSWYQQTPGQGLQFLFEYFSETQRNKGNFPGRFSGRQFSNSRSEMNVSTLELGDSALYLCASSLGSGTYGYTFGSGTRLTVV.

The chain combines TRBV21-1 with TRBJ1-2; the table assigns TRBD1, which was not confirmed against the DNA. TRBV21-1 is annotated as a pseudogene. The CDR3 is 14 residues long. The CDR3 loop is CASILTGTGLSYTF. Written as DNA, the CDR3 is TGTGCCAGCATCCTAACCGGGACAGGGCTTTCCTACACCTTC.

This clone was seen more than once but under ten times. The same CDR3 can be traced to other DNA sequences in this sample. The chain has TRBV23-1 and TRBJ1-3; D ambiguous. TRBV23-1 qualifies as an ORF whose function is uncertain. The CDR3 sequence is 16 residues long. The V end was cut by 4 bases, the J end by 0 bases, with 13 bases between. The chain's CDR3 is CASSPGRRCSGNTIYF. DNA for the CDR3: TGCGCCAGCAGTCCCGGCAGACGCTGCTCTGGAAACACCATATATTTT.

This clone was seen a single time. The V call is TRBV6-6, the J call TRBJ2-3, with 7 bases fitting TRBD1. The CDR3 extends over 14 amino acids. Per the germline V gene, CDR1 is MNHNY and CDR2 is SVGAGI (reference sequence). V gave up 6 bases and J gave up 0 bases; unmatched junction bases: 3. As DNA, the CDR3 is TGTGCCAGCAGGGGGACAGCCAGCACAGATACGCAGTATTTT. It translates to CASRGTASTDTQYF.

Only one count was recorded for this clone. J is TRBJ2-7 and V is TRBV5-6, with unresolved D. The CDR3 has 13 amino acids. Trimming removed 4 bases from V and 5 bases from J, with 13 bases in between. Germline CDR1 and CDR2: SGHDT and YYEEEE. CDR3 protein: CASSRLGYDEQYF. DNA of the CDR3: TGTGCCAGCAGCCGTCTAGGTTACGACGAGCAGTACTTC.

The chain combines TRBV30 with TRBJ1-2; 8 bases align to TRBD1. Per the germline V gene, CDR1 is GTSNPN and CDR2 is SVGIG (reference sequence). V dropped 6 bases and J dropped 5; count of bases not matched to a gene: 14. There are 15 residues in the CDR3. The CDR3 bases are TGTGCCTGCCGACATCGGGACAGGCAAACATATGGCTACACCTTC. It is translated as CACRHRDRQTYGYTF. Full variable domain (outside the CDR3, taken from reference TRBV30 and TRBJ1-2): SQTIHQWPATLVQPVGSPLSLECTVEGTSNPNLYWYRQAAGRGLQLLFYSVGIGQISSEVPQNLSASRPQDRQFILSSKKLLLSDSGFYLCACRHRDRQTYGYTFGSGTRLTVV.

This clone was observed a single time. The chain joins TRBV7-3 to TRBJ2-2; 8 bases align to TRBD1. This CDR3 contains 16 residues. Germline V gives CDR1 SGHTA, CDR2 FQGTGA. The trim removed 5 bases at V and 4 bases at J, leaving 9 bases unmatched. Here the CDR3 reads CASSPTGGVSTGELFF. The CDR3 DNA sequence: TGTGCCAGCAGCCCAACAGGGGGTGTTAGCACCGGGGAGCTGTTTTTT.

This clone has a handful of counts. The CDR3 here is CASSGNSYEQYF. CDR3 coding DNA: TGTGCCAGCAGCGGCAACTCCTACGAGCAGTACTTC. The gene calls are TRBV6-5 and TRBJ2-7; no clear D gene. V was cut by 6 bases and J by 0 bases, with 6 bases left in between. This CDR3 contains 12 residues. Germline V gives CDR1 MNHEY, CDR2 SVGAGI.

The V call is TRBV7-9, the J call TRBJ1-6, with 7 bases matching TRBD1. Losses at the gene ends were 7 bases for V and 7 bases for J; bases not matched to a gene: 10. CDR3 size: 15 residues. Germline V CDR1 and CDR2: SEHNR, FQNEAQ (reference sequence). DNA for the CDR3: TGTGCCAGCACCCTACAGGGGATTGGGAATTCACCCCTCCACTTT. Its protein product is CASTLQGIGNSPLHF.

V is TRBV11-3 and J is TRBJ2-7; D perhaps matches TRBD1 (6 bases). The CDR3 runs 13 residues. With 8 bases removed from V and 6 bases from J, the gap between germline ends came to 17 bases. Germline CDR1 reads SGHNT; CDR2 reads YENEEA. CDR3 loop: CASHSGEGREQYF. The CDR3 nucleotides read TGTGCCAGCCACTCAGGGGAAGGGCGCGAGCAGTACTTC.